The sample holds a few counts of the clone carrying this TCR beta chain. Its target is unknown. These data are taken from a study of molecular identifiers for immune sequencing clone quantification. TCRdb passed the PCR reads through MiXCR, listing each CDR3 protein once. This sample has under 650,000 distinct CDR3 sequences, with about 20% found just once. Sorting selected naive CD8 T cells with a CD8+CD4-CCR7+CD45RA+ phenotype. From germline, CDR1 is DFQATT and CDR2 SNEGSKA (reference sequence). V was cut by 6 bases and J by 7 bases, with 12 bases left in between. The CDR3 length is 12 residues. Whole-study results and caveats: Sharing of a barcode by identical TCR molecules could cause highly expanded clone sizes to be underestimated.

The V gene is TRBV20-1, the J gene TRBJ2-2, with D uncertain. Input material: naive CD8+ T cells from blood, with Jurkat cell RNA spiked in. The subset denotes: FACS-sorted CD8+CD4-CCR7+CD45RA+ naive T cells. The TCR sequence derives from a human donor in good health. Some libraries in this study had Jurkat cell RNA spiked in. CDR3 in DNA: TGCAGTGCCATAGTGAGGAACGGGGAGCTGTTTTTT. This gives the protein CSAIVRNGELFF.